These T cell receptor beta chains were read from a single sample in a study of cytomegalovirus exposure and HLA in healthy donors. TCRdb keeps only in-frame clones here, not all; method: immunoSEQ multiplex PCR. The sample includes about 170,000 clones, around three quarters of them seen just once. The sample consisted of PBMCs. All receptors derive from a woman aged 25 to 39 in good health and CMV-seropositive. The CDR3 runs from the conserved cysteine through the conserved F or W. The order of the fields is J gene, CDR3 length, V gene, D gene, clone size, CDR3 protein, CDR3 DNA. D genes are given only for firm matches. Clone size, where shown, is once, few, many, or a class for clones that have expanded.

j_call: TRBJ1-5; cdr3_length: 14; v_call: TRBV2; d_call: TRBD1; clone_size: .; cdr3_aa: CASKETGLDQPQHF; cdr3_nt: TGTGCCAGCAAAGAGACAGGGTTGGATCAGCCCCAGCATTTT
j_call: TRBJ1-5; cdr3_length: 20; v_call: TRBV15; d_call: TRBD1; clone_size: .; cdr3_aa: CATSRGVTGGAGHSNQPQHF; cdr3_nt: TGTGCCACCAGCAGAGGGGTGACAGGGGGCGCGGGGCATAGCAATCAGCCCCAGCATTTT
j_call: TRBJ2-3; cdr3_length: 16; v_call: TRBV4-3; d_call: .; clone_size: .; cdr3_aa: CASSQDLRGKSDTQYF; cdr3_nt: TGCGCCAGCAGCCAAGACCTTCGGGGGAAGTCAGATACGCAGTATTTT
j_call: TRBJ2-6; cdr3_length: 15; v_call: TRBV5-1; d_call: .; clone_size: .; cdr3_aa: CASRQESSGANVLTF; cdr3_nt: TGCGCCAGCAGACAGGAAAGCTCTGGGGCCAACGTCCTGACTTTC
j_call: TRBJ2-7; cdr3_length: 12; v_call: TRBV13; d_call: .; clone_size: .; cdr3_aa: CASSLTPYEQYF; cdr3_nt: TGTGCCAGCAGCTTAACCCCCTACGAGCAGTACTTC
j_call: TRBJ2-7; cdr3_length: 16; v_call: TRBV7-6; d_call: TRBD2; clone_size: .; cdr3_aa: CASSLRSGTAAYEQYF; cdr3_nt: TGTGCCAGCAGCTTAAGAAGCGGGACGGCCGCTTACGAGCAGTACTTC
j_call: TRBJ1-5; cdr3_length: 14; v_call: TRBV5-8; d_call: .; clone_size: few; cdr3_aa: CASSLPGSNQPQHF; cdr3_nt: TGTGCCAGCAGCTTACCGGGGAGCAATCAGCCCCAGCATTTT
j_call: TRBJ2-7; cdr3_length: 14; v_call: TRBV15; d_call: TRBD1; clone_size: few; cdr3_aa: CATSRGQGVDEQYF; cdr3_nt: TGTGCCACCAGCAGAGGACAGGGGGTGGACGAGCAGTACTTC
j_call: TRBJ2-1; cdr3_length: 15; v_call: TRBV7-2; d_call: .; clone_size: .; cdr3_aa: CASSLGGPSYNEQFF; cdr3_nt: TGTGCCAGCAGCCTGGGGGGGCCCTCCTACAATGAGCAGTTCTTC
j_call: TRBJ1-2; cdr3_length: 16; v_call: TRBV4-3; d_call: TRBD1; clone_size: .; cdr3_aa: CASSQDGDSLSYGYTF; cdr3_nt: TGCGCCAGCAGCCAAGACGGGGACAGCCTGAGCTATGGCTACACCTTC
j_call: TRBJ1-2; cdr3_length: 13; v_call: TRBV2; d_call: .; clone_size: .; cdr3_aa: CASSETPGYGYTF; cdr3_nt: TGTGCCAGCAGTGAGACCCCGGGCTATGGCTACACCTTC
j_call: TRBJ2-3; cdr3_length: 13; v_call: TRBV9; d_call: .; clone_size: .; cdr3_aa: CASSPPGTDTQYF; cdr3_nt: TGTGCCAGCAGCCCCCCGGGCACAGATACGCAGTATTTT
j_call: TRBJ2-1; cdr3_length: 13; v_call: TRBV11-2; d_call: TRBD2; clone_size: .; cdr3_aa: CASSRGGYNEQFF; cdr3_nt: TGTGCCAGCAGCCGGGGGGGTTACAATGAGCAGTTCTTC
j_call: TRBJ2-3; cdr3_length: 16; v_call: TRBV12-5; d_call: TRBD2; clone_size: .; cdr3_aa: CASGSLAGGPGDTQYF; cdr3_nt: TGTGCTAGTGGTTCACTAGCGGGGGGGCCCGGTGATACGCAGTATTTT
j_call: TRBJ1-1; cdr3_length: 14; v_call: TRBV13; d_call: TRBD1; clone_size: .; cdr3_aa: CASSPQTGLNEAFF; cdr3_nt: TGTGCCAGCAGCCCGCAGACAGGGTTGAATGAAGCTTTCTTT
j_call: TRBJ2-6; cdr3_length: 18; v_call: TRBV15; d_call: .; clone_size: .; cdr3_aa: CATSIDWGQGTGANVPTF; cdr3_nt: .
j_call: TRBJ1-1; cdr3_length: 15; v_call: TRBV9; d_call: TRBD1; clone_size: few; cdr3_aa: CASSVTGQGASEAFF; cdr3_nt: TGTGCCAGCAGCGTTACGGGACAGGGGGCGTCTGAAGCTTTCTTT
j_call: TRBJ1-2; cdr3_length: 15; v_call: TRBV4-3; d_call: .; clone_size: .; cdr3_aa: CASSQDWSFNYGYTF; cdr3_nt: TGCGCCAGCAGCCAGGACTGGAGTTTTAACTATGGCTACACCTTC
j_call: TRBJ2-7; cdr3_length: 13; v_call: TRBV5-6; d_call: .; clone_size: .; cdr3_aa: CASSLGQSYEQYF; cdr3_nt: TGTGCCAGCAGCTTGGGTCAGTCCTACGAGCAGTACTTC
j_call: TRBJ2-5; cdr3_length: 14; v_call: TRBV2; d_call: TRBD2; clone_size: .; cdr3_aa: CASRGSGRTETQYF; cdr3_nt: TGTGCCAGCAGGGGGAGCGGGAGGACGGAGACCCAGTACTTC
j_call: TRBJ1-2; cdr3_length: 14; v_call: TRBV5-6; d_call: .; clone_size: .; cdr3_aa: CASSLGQVHYGYTF; cdr3_nt: TGTGCCAGCAGCTTGGGACAGGTTCATTATGGCTACACCTTC
j_call: TRBJ2-7; cdr3_length: 15; v_call: TRBV4-3; d_call: TRBD2; clone_size: few; cdr3_aa: CASSQGAGVSYEQYF; cdr3_nt: TGCGCCAGCAGCCAAGGGGCGGGAGTCTCCTACGAGCAGTACTTC
j_call: TRBJ1-2; cdr3_length: 14; v_call: TRBV5-4; d_call: TRBD1; clone_size: .; cdr3_aa: CASSPRTGTGSNTF; cdr3_nt: TGTGCCAGCAGCCCGAGGACAGGTACCGGGTCGAACACCTTC
j_call: TRBJ1-1; cdr3_length: 12; v_call: TRBV28; d_call: TRBD1; clone_size: .; cdr3_aa: CASSETGFDAFF; cdr3_nt: TGTGCCAGCAGTGAGACAGGGTTTGATGCTTTCTTT
j_call: TRBJ1-2; cdr3_length: 13; v_call: TRBV7-9; d_call: .; clone_size: .; cdr3_aa: CASSLDRLYGYTF; cdr3_nt: TGTGCCAGCAGCTTAGACAGGCTCTATGGCTACACCTTC
j_call: TRBJ2-7; cdr3_length: 16; v_call: TRBV19; d_call: TRBD1; clone_size: few; cdr3_aa: CASSISTGGTKREQYF; cdr3_nt: TGTGCCAGTAGTATTAGTACAGGGGGGACGAAGAGGGAGCAGTACTTC
j_call: TRBJ1-6; cdr3_length: 17; v_call: TRBV30; d_call: .; clone_size: .; cdr3_aa: CAWKEGFRVQHNSPLHF; cdr3_nt: TGTGCCTGGAAAGAGGGATTCCGGGTCCAGCACAATTCACCCCTCCACTTT
j_call: TRBJ2-5; cdr3_length: 15; v_call: TRBV5-1; d_call: TRBD2; clone_size: .; cdr3_aa: CASRREEGPQETQYF; cdr3_nt: TGCGCCAGCAGACGGGAGGAAGGCCCCCAAGAGACCCAGTACTTC
j_call: TRBJ1-5; cdr3_length: 14; v_call: TRBV7-2; d_call: .; clone_size: .; cdr3_aa: CASSLGGANQPQHF; cdr3_nt: TGTGCCAGCAGCTTAGGGGGAGCAAATCAGCCCCAGCATTTT
j_call: TRBJ2-5; cdr3_length: 15; v_call: TRBV4-3; d_call: .; clone_size: .; cdr3_aa: CASSRGSRGQETQYF; cdr3_nt: TGCGCCAGCAGCCGGGGATCCAGGGGACAAGAGACCCAGTACTTC
j_call: TRBJ1-2; cdr3_length: 14; v_call: TRBV5-6; d_call: .; clone_size: .; cdr3_aa: CASSLGQAYYGYTF; cdr3_nt: TGTGCCAGCAGCTTGGGACAGGCCTACTATGGCTACACCTTC
j_call: TRBJ1-4; cdr3_length: 16; v_call: TRBV6-5; d_call: .; clone_size: .; cdr3_aa: CASSWGDRRYNEKLFF; cdr3_nt: TGTGCCAGCAGTTGGGGAGACAGGCGCTATAATGAAAAACTGTTTTTT
j_call: TRBJ1-6; cdr3_length: 13; v_call: TRBV2; d_call: .; clone_size: .; cdr3_aa: CASRETGNSPLHF; cdr3_nt: TGTGCCAGCAGGGAAACAGGGAATTCACCCCTCCACTTT
j_call: TRBJ1-5; cdr3_length: 15; v_call: TRBV28; d_call: .; clone_size: .; cdr3_aa: CASSSTQAGNQPQHF; cdr3_nt: TGTGCCAGCAGCTCCACGCAGGCTGGCAATCAGCCCCAGCATTTT
j_call: TRBJ1-2; cdr3_length: 16; v_call: TRBV28; d_call: TRBD1; clone_size: .; cdr3_aa: CASSLGDPGQGYGYTF; cdr3_nt: TGTGCCAGCAGTTTAGGGGACCCGGGACAGGGGTATGGCTACACCTTC
j_call: TRBJ1-1; cdr3_length: 14; v_call: TRBV19; d_call: .; clone_size: .; cdr3_aa: CASSHTPGNTEAFF; cdr3_nt: TGTGCCAGTAGTCACACTCCAGGGAACACTGAAGCTTTCTTT
j_call: TRBJ1-2; cdr3_length: 12; v_call: TRBV7-8; d_call: .; clone_size: .; cdr3_aa: CASSPRQSGYTF; cdr3_nt: TGTGCCAGCAGCCCCCGACAGAGTGGCTACACCTTC
j_call: TRBJ2-7; cdr3_length: 13; v_call: TRBV28; d_call: .; clone_size: .; cdr3_aa: CASALSGSREQYF; cdr3_nt: TGTGCCAGTGCCTTGTCGGGGTCGCGGGAGCAGTACTTC
j_call: TRBJ1-1; cdr3_length: 15; v_call: TRBV19; d_call: .; clone_size: .; cdr3_aa: CASRGIGVFYTEAFF; cdr3_nt: TGTGCCAGTCGTGGGATCGGGGTTTTTTACACTGAAGCTTTCTTT
j_call: TRBJ2-5; cdr3_length: 18; v_call: TRBV7-2; d_call: .; clone_size: .; cdr3_aa: CASSLSRWGRSTQETQYF; cdr3_nt: TGTGCCAGCAGCTTATCTCGTTGGGGGAGGAGTACCCAAGAGACCCAGTACTTC
j_call: TRBJ1-4; cdr3_length: 16; v_call: TRBV6-1; d_call: .; clone_size: few; cdr3_aa: CASSEMSQGKGEKLFF; cdr3_nt: TGTGCCAGCAGTGAAATGTCGCAGGGCAAGGGTGAAAAACTGTTTTTT
j_call: TRBJ2-3; cdr3_length: 13; v_call: TRBV6-1; d_call: .; clone_size: .; cdr3_aa: CASTRVVTDTQYF; cdr3_nt: TGTGCCAGCACCCGGGTAGTCACAGATACGCAGTATTTT
j_call: TRBJ2-3; cdr3_length: 14; v_call: TRBV6-1; d_call: .; clone_size: .; cdr3_aa: CASKTAKPTDTQYF; cdr3_nt: TGTGCCTCGAAGACAGCGAAACCCACAGATACGCAGTATTTT
j_call: TRBJ1-2; cdr3_length: 14; v_call: TRBV28; d_call: .; clone_size: .; cdr3_aa: CASMGSLTNYGYTF; cdr3_nt: TGTGCCAGCATGGGCAGCCTCACAAACTATGGCTACACCTTC
j_call: TRBJ2-2; cdr3_length: 18; v_call: TRBV2; d_call: TRBD1; clone_size: .; cdr3_aa: CASRRDSRVSEDTGELFF; cdr3_nt: TGTGCCAGCAGACGGGACAGCCGCGTATCTGAGGACACCGGGGAGCTGTTTTTT
j_call: TRBJ1-6; cdr3_length: 16; v_call: TRBV2; d_call: .; clone_size: few; cdr3_aa: CASRVDPGSPNSPLHF; cdr3_nt: TGTGCCAGCAGAGTGGATCCGGGGAGTCCCAATTCACCCCTCCACTTT
j_call: TRBJ2-2; cdr3_length: 16; v_call: TRBV5-1; d_call: .; clone_size: .; cdr3_aa: CASSLFGESSTGELFF; cdr3_nt: TGCGCCAGCAGCTTGTTCGGAGAATCTTCCACCGGGGAGCTGTTTTTT
j_call: TRBJ1-2; cdr3_length: 12; v_call: TRBV14; d_call: .; clone_size: .; cdr3_aa: CASSRGNYGYTF; cdr3_nt: TGTGCCAGCAGCCGCGGGAACTATGGCTACACCTTC
j_call: TRBJ1-2; cdr3_length: 15; v_call: TRBV5-4; d_call: TRBD1; clone_size: once; cdr3_aa: CASSQERTGDYGYTF; cdr3_nt: TGTGCCAGCAGCCAAGAACGGACAGGGGACTATGGCTACACCTTC
j_call: TRBJ1-3; cdr3_length: 14; v_call: TRBV6-5; d_call: TRBD1; clone_size: .; cdr3_aa: CASTTGGSGNTIYF; cdr3_nt: TGTGCCAGCACCACAGGGGGTTCTGGAAACACCATATATTTT
j_call: TRBJ1-5; cdr3_length: 15; v_call: TRBV6-6; d_call: .; clone_size: .; cdr3_aa: CASSYEDRSHQPQHF; cdr3_nt: TGTGCCAGCAGTTACGAAGACAGGTCACATCAGCCCCAGCATTTT
j_call: TRBJ2-2; cdr3_length: 16; v_call: TRBV27; d_call: .; clone_size: .; cdr3_aa: CASSLEVGLQGGELFF; cdr3_nt: TGTGCCAGCAGTTTAGAGGTTGGGCTACAGGGCGGGGAGCTGTTTTTT
j_call: TRBJ1-2; cdr3_length: 11; v_call: TRBV20-1; d_call: .; clone_size: few; cdr3_aa: CIIRFAYGYTF; cdr3_nt: TGCATCATCAGGTTTGCGTATGGCTACACCTTC
j_call: TRBJ2-7; cdr3_length: 9; v_call: TRBV7-5; d_call: .; clone_size: .; cdr3_aa: CARSFVQYF; cdr3_nt: TGTGCCAGAAGCTTCGTGCAGTACTTC
j_call: TRBJ2-1; cdr3_length: 14; v_call: TRBV19; d_call: TRBD2; clone_size: once; cdr3_aa: CASNPSGAYNEQFF; cdr3_nt: TGTGCCAGTAATCCTAGCGGGGCTTACAATGAGCAGTTCTTC
j_call: TRBJ1-4; cdr3_length: 14; v_call: TRBV4-3; d_call: .; clone_size: .; cdr3_aa: CASSQDLLKEKLFF; cdr3_nt: TGCGCCAGCAGCCAAGATCTACTTAAAGAAAAACTGTTTTTT
j_call: TRBJ1-1; cdr3_length: 13; v_call: TRBV12-5; d_call: .; clone_size: .; cdr3_aa: CASGQGWGTEAFF; cdr3_nt: TGTGCTAGTGGTCAGGGGTGGGGCACTGAAGCTTTCTTT